The 15 T cell receptor beta chains given below trace back to one sample, sequenced in a study of siplizumab effects on memory and regulatory T cells. Here immunoSEQ multiplex PCR was the method, and the copy in TCRdb shows in-frame clones only, minus some. The data hold roughly 100,000 clones, with 80% to 95% observed a single time. The sample taken for sequencing was CD4+ T cells sorted from blood. Receptors were obtained from a human donor in good health.

The V and J genes are TRBV7-9 and TRBJ2-3, with D perhaps matching TRBD1 (5 bases). The CDR3 is 14 amino acids. CDR1 SEHNR and CDR2 FQNEAQ come from the germline V gene (reference sequence). V lost 3 bases and J 1 base, leaving 8 bases between the germline ends. CDR3 DNA: TGTGCCAGCAGCTTCAGGGATGGCACAGATACGCAGTATTTT. The encoded protein is CASSFRDGTDTQYF.

The chain has TRBV27 and TRBJ1-1; perhaps TRBD1 as D (5 bases). The germline CDR1 and CDR2 sequences are MNHEY and SMNVEV (reference sequence). V was cut by 5 bases and J by 1 base, with 14 bases left in between. This CDR3 is 15 amino acids long. The CDR3 DNA reads as TGTGCCAGCAGTCCCGCGACAGTTAGGAACACTGAAGCTTTCTTT. It codes for CASSPATVRNTEAFF.

The V call is TRBV6-1, the J call TRBJ2-7, with D perhaps TRBD1 (6 bases). Trimming cost V 4 bases and J 4 bases, with 8 bases left between them. The CDR3 consists of 12 residues. The germline V gene encodes CDR1 MNHNS and CDR2 SASEGT. CDR3 nucleotides: TGTGCCAGCAGTGCTACAGGGTACGAGCAGTACTTC. Amino acid sequence: CASSATGYEQYF.

This chain uses TRBV5-1 with TRBJ2-1, with a possible D match to TRBD2 (5 bases). CDR3 size: 18 residues. Germline lookup yields CDR1 SGHRS and CDR2 YFSETQ. Trimming removed 0 bases at V and 7 bases at J, with 23 bases between. CDR3 in amino acids: CASSLAYPGEGPGNEQFF. CDR3 DNA sequence: TGCGCCAGCAGCTTGGCTTACCCCGGTGAGGGCCCTGGAAATGAGCAGTTCTTC.

This clone appeared a few times. The V and J genes are TRBV9 and TRBJ2-4; D perhaps matches TRBD1 (6 bases). The CDR3 runs 15 residues. Trimming removed 3 bases from V and 0 bases from J, with 10 bases in between. The germline V gene encodes CDR1 SGDLS and CDR2 YYNGEE. The CDR3: CASSAGQLAKNIQYF. The CDR3, as DNA: TGTGCCAGCAGCGCCGGACAGTTAGCCAAAAACATTCAGTACTTC. Variable domain in full (rest from reference TRBV9 and TRBJ2-4): DSGVTQTPKHLITATGQRVTLRCSPRSGDLSVYWYQQSLDQGLQFLIQYYNGEERAKGNILERFSAQQFPDLHSELNLSSLELGDSALYFCASSAGQLAKNIQYFGAGTRLSVL.

The chain has TRBV2 and TRBJ1-2; TRBD1 is a possible D gene (5 bases). The CDR3 is 12 residues long. Trimming took off 4 bases at V and 4 bases at J, with 7 bases between the two ends. From germline, CDR1 is SNHLY and CDR2 FYNNEI. The CDR3: CASSGGTYGYTF. CDR3 DNA sequence: TGTGCCAGCAGTGGGGGGACCTATGGCTACACCTTC. Complete variable domain (other parts from reference TRBV2 and TRBJ1-2): EPEVTQTPSHQVTQMGQEVILRCVPISNHLYFYWYRQILGQKVEFLVSFYNNEISEKSEIFDDQFSVERPDGSNFTLKIRSTKLEDSAMYFCASSGGTYGYTFGSGTRLTVV.

The V and J genes are TRBV11-2 and TRBJ1-2; D is ambiguous. V dropped 0 bases and J dropped 7 bases, with 15 bases sitting between them. The germline CDR1 and CDR2 sequences are SGHAT and FQNNGV. The CDR3 runs 15 residues. This chain's CDR3 is CASSLDSAGVGGYTF. For the CDR3, the DNA is TGTGCCAGCAGCTTAGACTCCGCCGGCGTCGGTGGCTACACCTTC.

The chain combines TRBV4-1 with TRBJ2-4; 8 nucleotides align to TRBD1. With 5 bases clipped from V and 9 bases from J, the junction kept 9 bases outside the gene matches. The CDR3 spans 14 residues. Looked up from germline, CDR1 is MGHRA and CDR2 is YSYEKL. For the CDR3, the DNA is TGCGCCAGCAGCTACTTAGGACAGGGAAGCATTCAGTACTTC. Translated, it gives CASSYLGQGSIQYF.

The chain links TRBV5-6 to TRBJ2-1; D is perhaps TRBD1 (6 bases). V was cut by 2 bases and J by 0 bases, with 9 bases left in between. CDR3 length: 15 amino acids. Germline lookup yields CDR1 SGHDT and CDR2 YYEEEE. CDR3 residues: CASSFDRRSYNEQFF. The DNA of the CDR3 is TGTGCCAGCAGCTTTGACAGGCGCTCCTACAATGAGCAGTTCTTC.

This CDR3 reads CASSIFLREEYTYNEQFF. DNA for the CDR3: TGTGCCAGTAGTATCTTCTTGCGGGAGGAGTATACCTACAATGAGCAGTTCTTC. The rearrangement joins TRBV19 to TRBJ2-1, with TRBD2 matching over 8 bases. The germline V gene has CDR1 LNHDA and CDR2 SQIVND (reference sequence). Losses at the gene ends were 3 bases for V and 2 bases for J; bases not matched to a gene: 12. This CDR3 is 18 amino acids long.

This clone was seen a single time. The chain joins TRBV6-1 to TRBJ2-6; D is perhaps TRBD2 (6 bases). The length of the CDR3 is 15 residues. With 8 bases removed from V and 1 base from J, the gap between germline ends came to 12 bases. The germline V gene encodes CDR1 MNHNS and CDR2 SASEGT. The CDR3 spells CASHAAGSGANVLTF. Here the CDR3 DNA reads TGTGCCAGCCATGCTGCGGGGTCTGGGGCCAACGTCCTGACTTTC.

This clone was counted a single time. The gene calls are TRBV7-9 and TRBJ2-3; 10 nucleotides match TRBD2. Germline values: CDR1 SEHNR, CDR2 FQNEAQ (reference sequence). CDR3 length equals 15 residues. V lost 5 bases to trimming and J lost 0 bases; unmatched junction nucleotides: 2. In nucleotides, the CDR3 is TGTGCCAGCAGCCCTAGCGGGGGAAGCACAGATACGCAGTATTTT. It yields the protein CASSPSGGSTDTQYF.

The gene calls are TRBV28 and TRBJ2-1, with 11 positions matching TRBD2. Germline CDR1 is MDHEN and CDR2 is SYDVKM. The CDR3 has 16 amino acids. V lost 5 bases and J lost 4; bases outside the gene matches: 7. CDR3 sequence: CASSPHSGRGYNEQFF. The CDR3 DNA follows: TGTGCCAGCAGTCCCCATAGCGGGAGGGGTTACAATGAGCAGTTCTTC.

CDR3 in DNA: TGTGCCTGGAGTGTCGGGGGGGCTGGCTTGTCCCAGCATTTT. Translation: CAWSVGGAGLSQHF. This chain joins TRBV30 and TRBJ1-5, with a weak D call TRBD1 (6 bases). The CDR3 runs 14 residues. Trimming removed 0 bases from V and 11 bases from J, with 17 bases in between. Germline values: CDR1 GTSNPN, CDR2 SVGIG (reference sequence).

The V and J genes are TRBV2 and TRBJ2-2; D gene unclear. Germline V gene lookup returns CDR1 SNHLY and CDR2 FYNNEI. V gave up 3 bases and J gave up 4 bases, with 3 bases separating them. This CDR3 region has 12 residues. DNA of the CDR3: TGTGCCAGCAGTGATCCCACCGGGGAGCTGTTTTTT. Amino acid sequence: CASSDPTGELFF.